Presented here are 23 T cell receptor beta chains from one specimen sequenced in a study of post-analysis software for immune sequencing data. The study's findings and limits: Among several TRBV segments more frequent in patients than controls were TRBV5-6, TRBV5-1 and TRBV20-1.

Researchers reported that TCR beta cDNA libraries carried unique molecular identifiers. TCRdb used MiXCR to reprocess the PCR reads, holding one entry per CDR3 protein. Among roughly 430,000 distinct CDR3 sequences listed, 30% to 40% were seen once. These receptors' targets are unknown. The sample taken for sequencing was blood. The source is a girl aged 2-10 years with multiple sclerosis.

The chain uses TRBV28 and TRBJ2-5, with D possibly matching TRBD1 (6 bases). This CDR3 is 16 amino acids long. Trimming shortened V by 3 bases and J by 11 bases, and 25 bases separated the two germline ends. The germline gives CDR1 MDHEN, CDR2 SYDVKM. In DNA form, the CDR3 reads TGTGCCAGCAGTTTGCCCCTCTCAGGGGTGAATACCAAGCAGTACTTC. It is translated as CASSLPLSGVNTKQYF. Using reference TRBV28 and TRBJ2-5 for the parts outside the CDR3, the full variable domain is DVKVTQSSRYLVKRTGEKVFLECVQDMDHENMFWYRQDPGLGLRLIYFSYDVKMKEKGDIPEGYSVSREKKERFSLILESASTNQTSMYLCASSLPLSGVNTKQYFGPGTRLLVL.

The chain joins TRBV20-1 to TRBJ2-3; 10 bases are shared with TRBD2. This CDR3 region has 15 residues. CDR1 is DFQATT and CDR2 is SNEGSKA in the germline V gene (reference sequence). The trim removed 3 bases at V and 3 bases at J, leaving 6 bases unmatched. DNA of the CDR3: TGCAGTGCTAGGCGTCCTAGCGGGAGAACAGATACGCAGTATTTT. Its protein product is CSARRPSGRTDTQYF.

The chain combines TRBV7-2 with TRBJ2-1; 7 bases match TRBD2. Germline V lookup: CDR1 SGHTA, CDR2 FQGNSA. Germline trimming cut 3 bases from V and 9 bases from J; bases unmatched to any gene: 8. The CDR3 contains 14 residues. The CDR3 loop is CASSFRLAGFEQFF. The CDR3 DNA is TGTGCCAGCAGCTTCCGACTAGCTGGCTTTGAGCAGTTCTTC.

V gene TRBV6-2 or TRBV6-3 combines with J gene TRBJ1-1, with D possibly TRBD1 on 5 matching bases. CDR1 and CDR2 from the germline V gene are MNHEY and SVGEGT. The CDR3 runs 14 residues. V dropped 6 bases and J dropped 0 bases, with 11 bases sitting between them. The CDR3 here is CASRQGRLNTEAFF. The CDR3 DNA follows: TGTGCCAGCAGGCAGGGACGGCTGAACACTGAAGCTTTCTTT.

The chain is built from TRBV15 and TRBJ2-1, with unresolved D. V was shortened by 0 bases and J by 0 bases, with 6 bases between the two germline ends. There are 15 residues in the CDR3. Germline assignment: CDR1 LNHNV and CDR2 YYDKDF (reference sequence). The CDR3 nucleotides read TGTGCCACCAGCAGAGAGGTCAGCTCCTACAATGAGCAGTTCTTC. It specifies CATSREVSSYNEQFF.

The CDR3 reads CSASLNEQFF. The CDR3 DNA reads as TGCAGTGCTAGTTTAAATGAGCAGTTCTTC. This chain uses TRBV20-1 with TRBJ2-1; D not resolved. Germline CDR1 and CDR2: DFQATT and SNEGSKA (reference sequence). Deletions cut 3 bases from V and 7 bases from J, with 4 bases between. The CDR3 covers 10 residues.

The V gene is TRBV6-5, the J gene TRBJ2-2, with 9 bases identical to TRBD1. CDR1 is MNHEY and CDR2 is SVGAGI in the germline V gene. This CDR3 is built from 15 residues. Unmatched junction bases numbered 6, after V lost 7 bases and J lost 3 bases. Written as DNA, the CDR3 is TGTGCCAGCAAAGCCGGGACAGGGTACACCGGGGAGCTGTTTTTT. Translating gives CASKAGTGYTGELFF.

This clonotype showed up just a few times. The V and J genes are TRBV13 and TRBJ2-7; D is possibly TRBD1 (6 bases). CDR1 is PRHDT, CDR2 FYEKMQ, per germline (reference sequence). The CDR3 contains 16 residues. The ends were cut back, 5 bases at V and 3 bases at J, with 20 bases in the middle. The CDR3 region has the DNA TGTGCCAGCAGCAGAACGGGACACGCCCTGGGCTACGAGCAGTACTTC. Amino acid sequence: CASSRTGHALGYEQYF.

This CDR3 is CASSEFTGVNIQYF. The CDR3 nucleotides read TGTGCCAGCAGTGAGTTTACAGGGGTAAACATTCAGTACTTC. J is TRBJ2-4 and V is TRBV28; 7 nucleotides agree with TRBD1. This CDR3 region has 14 residues. Germline loops: CDR1 MDHEN, CDR2 SYDVKM. The V and J ends lost 5 bases and 6 bases, in that order; junction bases with no gene match: 7.

This chain's CDR3 is CASRPEAYGYTF. In DNA form, the CDR3 reads TGTGCCAGCAGACCCGAGGCCTATGGCTACACCTTC. The rearrangement joins TRBV12-3 or TRBV12-4 to TRBJ1-2, with D uncertain. V was pared by 6 bases and J by 4 bases, with 9 bases between. This CDR3 is built from 12 residues.

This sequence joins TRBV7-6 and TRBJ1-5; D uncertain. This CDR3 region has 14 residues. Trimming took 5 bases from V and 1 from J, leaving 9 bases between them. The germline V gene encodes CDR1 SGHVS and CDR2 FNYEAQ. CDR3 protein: CASSGEGSNQPQHF. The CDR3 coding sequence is TGTGCCAGCAGCGGAGAGGGAAGCAATCAGCCCCAGCATTTT. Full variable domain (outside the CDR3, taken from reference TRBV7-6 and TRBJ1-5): GAGVSQSPRYKVTKRGQDVALRCDPISGHVSLYWYRQALGQGPEFLTYFNYEAQQDKSGLPNDRFSAERPEGSISTLTIQRTEQRDSAMYRCASSGEGSNQPQHFGDGTRLSIL.

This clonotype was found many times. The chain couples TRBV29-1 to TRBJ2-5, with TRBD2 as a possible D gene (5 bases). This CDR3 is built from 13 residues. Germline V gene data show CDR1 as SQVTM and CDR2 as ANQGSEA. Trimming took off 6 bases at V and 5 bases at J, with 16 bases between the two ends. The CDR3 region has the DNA TGCAGCGTCAACGGGGTCCCCCAGGAGACCCAGTACTTC. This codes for CSVNGVPQETQYF.

The CDR3 protein is CSASGTGVGYEQYF. The DNA for the CDR3 is TGCAGCGCGTCCGGGACAGGGGTAGGCTACGAGCAGTACTTC. The genes are TRBV29-1 and TRBJ2-7; 10 nucleotides line up with TRBD1. The CDR3 has 14 residues. From germline, CDR1 is SQVTM and CDR2 ANQGSEA. J was trimmed by 3 bases and V by 7 bases; bases with no gene match: 9.

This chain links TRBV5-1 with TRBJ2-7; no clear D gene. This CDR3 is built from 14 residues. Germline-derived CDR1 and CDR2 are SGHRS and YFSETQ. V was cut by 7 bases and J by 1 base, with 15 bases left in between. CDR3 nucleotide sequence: TGCGCCAGCGGGCCTCGGGCGCAATCCTACGAGCAGTACTTC. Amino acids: CASGPRAQSYEQYF.

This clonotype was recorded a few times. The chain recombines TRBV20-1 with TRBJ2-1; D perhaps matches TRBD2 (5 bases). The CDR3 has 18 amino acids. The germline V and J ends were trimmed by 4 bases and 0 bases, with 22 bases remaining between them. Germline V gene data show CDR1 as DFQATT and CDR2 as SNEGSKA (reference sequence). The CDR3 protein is CSAKRSRWVNSSYNEQFF. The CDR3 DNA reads TGCAGTGCTAAGCGGTCGAGGTGGGTTAATAGCTCCTACAATGAGCAGTTCTTC.

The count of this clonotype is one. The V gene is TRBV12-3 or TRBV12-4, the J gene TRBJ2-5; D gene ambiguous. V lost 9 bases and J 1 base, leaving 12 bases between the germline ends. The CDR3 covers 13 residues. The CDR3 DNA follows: TGTGCCAGTGTGGAGAACCCCCAAGAGACCCAGTACTTC. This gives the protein CASVENPQETQYF.

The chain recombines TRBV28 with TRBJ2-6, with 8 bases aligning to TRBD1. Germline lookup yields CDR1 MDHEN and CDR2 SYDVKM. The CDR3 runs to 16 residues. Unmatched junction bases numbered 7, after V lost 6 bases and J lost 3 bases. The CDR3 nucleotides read TGTGCCAGCAGCGACAGGGGAAGGGGTGGGGCCAACGTCCTGACTTTC. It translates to CASSDRGRGGANVLTF.

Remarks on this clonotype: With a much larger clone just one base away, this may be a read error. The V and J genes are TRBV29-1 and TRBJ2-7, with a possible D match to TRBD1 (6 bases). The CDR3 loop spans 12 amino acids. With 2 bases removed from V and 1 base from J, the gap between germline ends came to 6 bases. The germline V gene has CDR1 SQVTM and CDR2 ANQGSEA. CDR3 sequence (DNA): TGCAGCGTTGAAACAGGGTCCTACGAGCAGTACTTC. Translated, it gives CSVETGSYEQYF.

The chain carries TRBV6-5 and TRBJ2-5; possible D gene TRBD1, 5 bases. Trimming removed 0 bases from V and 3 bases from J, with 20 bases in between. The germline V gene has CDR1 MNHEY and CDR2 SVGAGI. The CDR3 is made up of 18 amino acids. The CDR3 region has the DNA TGTGCCAGCAGTTACTCGACTCCAGGGTTGGAGAAAGAAGAGACCCAGTACTTC. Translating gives CASSYSTPGLEKEETQYF.

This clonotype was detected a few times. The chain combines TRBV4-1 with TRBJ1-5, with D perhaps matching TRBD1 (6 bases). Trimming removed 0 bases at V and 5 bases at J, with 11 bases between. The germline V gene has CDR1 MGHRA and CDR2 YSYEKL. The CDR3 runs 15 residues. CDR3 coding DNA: TGCGCCAGCAGCCAAGATACGGGGGCCTATCAGCCCCAGCATTTT. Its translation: CASSQDTGAYQPQHF.

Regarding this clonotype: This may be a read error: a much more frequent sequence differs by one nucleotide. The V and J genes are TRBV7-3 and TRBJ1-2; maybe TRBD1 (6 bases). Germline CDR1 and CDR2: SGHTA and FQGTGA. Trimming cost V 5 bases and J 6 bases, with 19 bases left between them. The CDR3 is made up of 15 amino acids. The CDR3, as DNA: TGTGCCAGCAGCGGGACACCTGAGAAGATAGATGGCTACACCTTC. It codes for CASSGTPEKIDGYTF.

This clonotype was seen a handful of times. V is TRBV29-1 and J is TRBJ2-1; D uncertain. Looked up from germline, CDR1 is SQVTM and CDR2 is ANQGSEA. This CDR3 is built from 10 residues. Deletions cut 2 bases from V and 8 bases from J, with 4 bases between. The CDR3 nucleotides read TGCAGCGTTGAAAGGGATGAGCAGTTCTTC. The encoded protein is CSVERDEQFF.

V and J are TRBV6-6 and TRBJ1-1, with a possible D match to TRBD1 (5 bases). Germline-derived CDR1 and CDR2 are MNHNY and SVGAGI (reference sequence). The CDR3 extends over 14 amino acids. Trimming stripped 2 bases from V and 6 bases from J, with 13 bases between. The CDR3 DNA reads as TGTGCCAGCAGTTACGGAAGGGGACGTGCTGAAGCTTTCTTT. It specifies CASSYGRGRAEAFF.